This TCR beta chain was retrieved from a study of shared clonotypes between healthy human individuals. The donor population consisted of healthy HIV-negative adults with no recent acute infections or vaccinations. V was clipped by 8 bases and J by 7 bases, with 14 bases between them. The CDR3 extends over 13 amino acids. Germline CDR1 and CDR2: MNHNS and SASEGT. Clones were sequenced by immunoSEQ multiplex PCR, and TCRdb holds only the in-frame ones, with some missing. The table shows millions of clones, with approximately 94% occurring only once. This receptor was obtained from a young man in good health. The gene calls are TRBV6-1 and TRBJ2-2; a weak D match, TRBD2 (5 bases). Material for sequencing was naive CD4+ T cells sorted from blood. Subset of the sample: CD45RA+ positively selected. The CDR3 loop is CASSPVAGGELFF. CDR3 nucleotides: TGTGCCAGCTCCCCAGTGGCGGGCGGGGAGCTGTTTTTT.